Included here is one TCR beta chain sequence, with context. This record comes from a study of OX40 agonist ivuxolimab in advanced cancers. Germline CDR1 is MNHEY and CDR2 is SVGAGI. Trimming took off 8 bases at V and 1 base at J, with 15 bases between the two ends. The CDR3 is made up of 14 amino acids. Assay: immunoSEQ multiplex PCR; the TCRdb copy retains only in-frame clones and omits some. The sample shows 90,000 to 120,000 clones, approximately 89% of them seen only once. This sequence joins TRBV6-5 and TRBJ2-7, with D uncertain. The sequencing used CD4+ or CD8+ T cells sorted from blood, collected in a trial of the OX40 agonist ivuxolimab. This TCR came from an adult with an advanced solid tumor such as melanoma, head and neck, liver or kidney cancer. CDR3 DNA: TGTGCCAGCGGCCCGGATTACCGATCCTACGAGCAGTACTTC. It translates to CASGPDYRSYEQYF.